The 14 T cell receptor beta chains reported below all come from one sample, sequenced in a study of cytomegalovirus exposure and HLA in healthy donors. Data came from immunoSEQ multiplex PCR; TCRdb stores just in-frame clones and leaves some out. The sample carries approximately 180,000 clones, roughly 86% recorded once. The sample consisted of PBMCs. The receptors come from a woman between 18 and 30 years old in good health and CMV-seronegative.

This sequence joins TRBV7-9 and TRBJ1-3; 8 bases map to TRBD1. Losses at the gene ends were 0 bases for V and 3 bases for J; bases not matched to a gene: 7. Germline V gene data show CDR1 as SEHNR and CDR2 as FQNEAQ (reference sequence). This CDR3 contains 17 residues. The CDR3 is CASSLALRGQVGNTIYF. The CDR3 bases are TGTGCCAGCAGCTTAGCGCTAAGGGGACAGGTTGGAAACACCATATATTTT. Using reference TRBV7-9 and TRBJ1-3 for the parts outside the CDR3, the full variable domain is DTGVSQNPRHKITKRGQNVTFRCDPISEHNRLYWYRQTLGQGPEFLTYFQNEAQLEKSRLLSDRFSAERPKGSFSTLEIQRTEQGDSAMYLCASSLALRGQVGNTIYFGEGSWLTVV.

This sequence joins TRBV27 and TRBJ1-3; D ambiguous. The CDR3 loop spans 15 amino acids. V was clipped by 4 bases and J by 2 bases, with 12 bases between them. Germline CDR1 is MNHEY and CDR2 is SMNVEV (reference sequence). The CDR3 DNA is TGTGCCAGCAGTTCCCGAGGCACGGCTGGAAACACCATATATTTT. This codes for CASSSRGTAGNTIYF.

This chain uses TRBV6-1 with TRBJ1-1, with 8 bases that match TRBD1. The germline V gene encodes CDR1 MNHNS and CDR2 SASEGT. Trimming at V came to 4 bases and at J to 0 bases, leaving 4 bases not matched to a gene. CDR3 length: 15 amino acids. The CDR3: CASSVTGEVNTEAFF. The CDR3 bases are TGTGCCAGCAGTGTGACAGGGGAAGTGAACACTGAAGCTTTCTTT.

V gene TRBV7-9 combines with J gene TRBJ1-5, with TRBD1 identical over 11 bases. Germline V gene lookup returns CDR1 SEHNR and CDR2 FQNEAQ (reference sequence). V lost 5 bases, J lost 6 bases, and 6 bases stayed unmatched. This CDR3 comprises 15 residues. CDR3 coding DNA: TGTGCCAGCAGCACGGACAGGGGGCACGGTCAGCCCCAGCATTTT. Translating gives CASSTDRGHGQPQHF.

V gene TRBV7-9 combines with J gene TRBJ2-7, with TRBD1 matching over 10 bases. Germline loops: CDR1 SEHNR, CDR2 FQNEAQ (reference sequence). The length of the CDR3 is 15 residues. Trimming removed 4 bases from V and 6 bases from J; junction bases left unmatched: 9. The CDR3, as DNA: TGTGCCAGCAGCTCCCAAGGGACAGGGGTGGGCGAGCAGTACTTC. Translating it yields CASSSQGTGVGEQYF.

The chain employs TRBV18 and TRBJ2-1, with 7 positions matching TRBD2. Germline CDR1 and CDR2: KGHSH and LQKENI. There are 14 residues in the CDR3. V trimming: 8 bases; J trimming: 4 bases; junction bases outside the gene matches: 8. The CDR3 is CASTEREGYNEQFF. The CDR3 bases are TGTGCCAGCACCGAGCGGGAAGGTTACAATGAGCAGTTCTTC. The whole variable domain, filled in from reference TRBV18 and TRBJ2-1, reads NAGVMQNPRHLVRRRGQEARLRCSPMKGHSHVYWYRQLPEEGLKFMVYLQKENIIDESGMPKERFSAEFPKEGPSILRIQQVVRGDSAAYFCASTEREGYNEQFFGPGTRLTVL.

This rearrangement joins TRBV5-4 to TRBJ2-5, with 12 positions matching TRBD2. The ends lost 4 bases at V and 4 bases at J; junction bases unmatched: 5. This CDR3 is 15 amino acids long. CDR1 and CDR2 from the germline V gene are SGHNT and YYREEE (reference sequence). This CDR3 reads CASSVGLAGSETQYF. The CDR3, as DNA: TGTGCCAGCAGCGTAGGACTAGCGGGATCAGAGACCCAGTACTTC.

This chain connects TRBV29-1 to TRBJ1-1, with TRBD1 matching 8 bases. Trimming removed 4 bases from V and 4 bases from J; junction bases left unmatched: 8. The V gene's germline CDR1 is SQVTM and CDR2 ANQGSEA. CDR3 size: 14 residues. This CDR3 is CSVAQGAVGTEAFF. The CDR3 DNA follows: TGCAGCGTTGCTCAGGGGGCTGTGGGCACTGAAGCTTTCTTT.

The V call is TRBV6-5, the J call TRBJ1-1, with 7 bases aligning to TRBD1. Germline V gene lookup returns CDR1 MNHEY and CDR2 SVGAGI. This CDR3 has 15 amino acids. J gave up 0 bases and V 6 bases, and 7 bases lay outside the gene matches. The CDR3 reads CASSERQGVNTEAFF. Here the CDR3 DNA reads TGTGCCAGCAGCGAACGACAGGGAGTGAACACTGAAGCTTTCTTT.

This chain uses TRBV18 with TRBJ1-5; possible D gene TRBD1, 6 bases. The germline V gene encodes CDR1 KGHSH and CDR2 LQKENI. The CDR3 loop spans 16 amino acids. V dropped 4 bases and J dropped 0 bases, with 13 bases sitting between them. The CDR3 reads CASSLIWTDSNQPQHF. Here the CDR3 DNA reads TGTGCCAGCTCACTAATATGGACAGATAGCAATCAGCCCCAGCATTTT. Full variable domain (missing parts from reference TRBV18 and TRBJ1-5): NAGVMQNPRHLVRRRGQEARLRCSPMKGHSHVYWYRQLPEEGLKFMVYLQKENIIDESGMPKERFSAEFPKEGPSILRIQQVVRGDSAAYFCASSLIWTDSNQPQHFGDGTRLSIL.

The chain uses TRBV10-2 and TRBJ2-7; D call uncertain. The CDR3 covers 13 residues. Germline CDR1 WSHSY, CDR2 SAAADI. Deletions cut 3 bases from V and 1 base from J, with 7 bases between. The CDR3 loop is CASSDVRSYEQYF. CDR3 coding DNA: TGCGCCAGCAGTGACGTCAGGTCCTACGAGCAGTACTTC.

This rearrangement joins TRBV7-9 to TRBJ2-3, with D tentatively TRBD2 (6 bases). The germline CDR1 and CDR2 sequences are SEHNR and FQNEAQ (reference sequence). V was trimmed by 3 bases and J by 4 bases, leaving 8 bases between them. The CDR3 contains 13 residues. CDR3 in amino acids: CASSFWDSDTQYF. In nucleotides, the CDR3 is TGTGCCAGCAGCTTTTGGGACTCAGATACGCAGTATTTT.

Details on this clone: The sample has other DNA sequences that encode this CDR3 too. The chain recombines TRBV18 with TRBJ1-2, with 7 bases aligning to TRBD1. V lost 3 bases, J lost 7 bases, and 5 bases stayed unmatched. The CDR3 has 13 amino acids. Germline CDR1 and CDR2: KGHSH and LQKENI. The CDR3 reads CASSPTGEGGYTF. DNA of the CDR3: TGTGCCAGCTCACCCACAGGGGAAGGTGGCTACACCTTC. Complete variable domain (other parts from reference TRBV18 and TRBJ1-2): NAGVMQNPRHLVRRRGQEARLRCSPMKGHSHVYWYRQLPEEGLKFMVYLQKENIIDESGMPKERFSAEFPKEGPSILRIQQVVRGDSAAYFCASSPTGEGGYTFGSGTRLTVV.

The chain couples TRBV6-6 to TRBJ2-7; 8 bases match TRBD2. Trimming cost V 7 bases and J 0 bases; bases outside gene matches: 8. Germline CDR1 reads MNHNY; CDR2 reads SVGAGI (reference sequence). The CDR3 loop spans 15 amino acids. The CDR3 DNA reads as TGTGCCAGCAATCCAAGAAGCGGGAGCTCCTACGAGCAGTACTTC. This gives the protein CASNPRSGSSYEQYF.